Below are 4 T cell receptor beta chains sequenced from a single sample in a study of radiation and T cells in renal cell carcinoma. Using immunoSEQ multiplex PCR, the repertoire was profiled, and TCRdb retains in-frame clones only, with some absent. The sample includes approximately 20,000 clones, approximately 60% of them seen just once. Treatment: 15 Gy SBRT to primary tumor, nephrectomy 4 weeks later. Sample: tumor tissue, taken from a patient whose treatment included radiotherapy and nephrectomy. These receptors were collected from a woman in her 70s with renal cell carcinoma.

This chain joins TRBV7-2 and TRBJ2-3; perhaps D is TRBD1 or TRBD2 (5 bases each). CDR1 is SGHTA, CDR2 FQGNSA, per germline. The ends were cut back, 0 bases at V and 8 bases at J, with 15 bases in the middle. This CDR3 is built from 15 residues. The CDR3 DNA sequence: TGTGCCAGCAGCTTAGCACGGGGCCCTGGAGCTACGCAGTATTTT. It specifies CASSLARGPGATQYF.

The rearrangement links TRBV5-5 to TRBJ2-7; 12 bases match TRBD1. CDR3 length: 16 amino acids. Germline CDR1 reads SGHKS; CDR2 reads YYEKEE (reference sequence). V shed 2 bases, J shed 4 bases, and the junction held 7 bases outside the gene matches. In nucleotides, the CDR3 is TGTGCCAGCAGCTTCGGGATGGGACAGGGGGCTTACGAGCAGTACTTC. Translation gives CASSFGMGQGAYEQYF.

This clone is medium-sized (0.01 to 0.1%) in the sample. The CDR3 DNA is TGTGCCAGCAGTGAAGATACAGGGCGGCGTGGAGGCTACACCTTC. This gives the protein CASSEDTGRRGGYTF. The rearrangement links TRBV2 to TRBJ1-2; D might be TRBD1 (6 bases). Germline CDR1 is SNHLY and CDR2 is FYNNEI. The V gene lost 1 base and the J gene lost 8 bases, with 17 bases spanning the gap. The CDR3 totals 15 residues.

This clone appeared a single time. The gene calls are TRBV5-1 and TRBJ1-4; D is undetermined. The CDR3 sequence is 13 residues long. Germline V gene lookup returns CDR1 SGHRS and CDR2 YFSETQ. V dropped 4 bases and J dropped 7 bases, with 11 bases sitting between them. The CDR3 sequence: CASSNSGLEKLFF. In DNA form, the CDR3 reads TGCGCCAGCAGCAATTCGGGTCTTGAAAAACTGTTTTTT.